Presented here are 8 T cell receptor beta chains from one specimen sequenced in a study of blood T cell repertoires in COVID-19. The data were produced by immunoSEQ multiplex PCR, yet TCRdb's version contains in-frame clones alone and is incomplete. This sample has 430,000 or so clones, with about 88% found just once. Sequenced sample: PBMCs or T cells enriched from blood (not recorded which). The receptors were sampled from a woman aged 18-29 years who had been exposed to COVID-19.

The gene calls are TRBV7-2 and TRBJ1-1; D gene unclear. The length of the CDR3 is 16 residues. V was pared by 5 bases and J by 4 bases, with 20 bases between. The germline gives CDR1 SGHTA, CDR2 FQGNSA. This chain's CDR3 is CASSRRLGVVPTEAFF. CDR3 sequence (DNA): TGTGCCAGCAGCCGCCGTCTCGGGGTCGTCCCCACTGAAGCTTTCTTT.

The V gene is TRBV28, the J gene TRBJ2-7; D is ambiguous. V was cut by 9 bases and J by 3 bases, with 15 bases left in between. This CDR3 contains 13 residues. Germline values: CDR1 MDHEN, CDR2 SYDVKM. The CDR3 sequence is CASEATVDYEQYF. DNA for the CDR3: TGTGCCAGTGAGGCCACCGTAGACTACGAGCAGTACTTC.

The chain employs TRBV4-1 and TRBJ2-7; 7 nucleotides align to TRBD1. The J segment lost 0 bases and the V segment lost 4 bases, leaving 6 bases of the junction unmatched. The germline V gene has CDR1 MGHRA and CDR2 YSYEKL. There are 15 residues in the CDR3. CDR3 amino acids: CASSRNRDSSYEQYF. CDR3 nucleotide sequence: TGCGCCAGCAGCCGGAACCGGGACAGCTCCTACGAGCAGTACTTC.

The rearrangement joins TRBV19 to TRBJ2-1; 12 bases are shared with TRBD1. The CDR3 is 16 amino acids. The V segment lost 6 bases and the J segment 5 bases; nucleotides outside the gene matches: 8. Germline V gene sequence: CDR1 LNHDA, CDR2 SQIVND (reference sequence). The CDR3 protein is CASRGWGQGANNEQFF. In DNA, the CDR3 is TGTGCCAGTAGGGGCTGGGGACAGGGGGCAAACAATGAGCAGTTCTTC. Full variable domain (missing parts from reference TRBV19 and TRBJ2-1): DGGITQSPKYLFRKEGQNVTLSCEQNLNHDAMYWYRQDPGQGLRLIYYSQIVNDFQKGDIAEGYSVSREKKESFPLTVTSAQKNPTAFYLCASRGWGQGANNEQFFGPGTRLTVL.

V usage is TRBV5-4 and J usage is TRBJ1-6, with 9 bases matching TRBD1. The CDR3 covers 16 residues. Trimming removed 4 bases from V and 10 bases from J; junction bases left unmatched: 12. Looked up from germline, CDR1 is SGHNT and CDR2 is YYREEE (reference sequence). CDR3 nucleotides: TGTGCCAGCAGCCCAACGGACAGGGGTGGGGGATCACCCCTCCACTTT. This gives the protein CASSPTDRGGGSPLHF. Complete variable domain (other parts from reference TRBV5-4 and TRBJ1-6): ETGVTQSPTHLIKTRGQQVTLRCSSQSGHNTVSWYQQALGQGPQFIFQYYREEENGRGNFPPRFSGLQFPNYSSELNVNALELDDSALYLCASSPTDRGGGSPLHFGNGTRLTVT.

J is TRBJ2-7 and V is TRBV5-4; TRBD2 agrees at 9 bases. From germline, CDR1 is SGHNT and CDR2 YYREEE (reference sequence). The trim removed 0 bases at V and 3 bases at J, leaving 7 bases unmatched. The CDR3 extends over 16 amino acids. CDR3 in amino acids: CASSLGGLAGYYEQYF. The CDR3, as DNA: TGTGCCAGCAGCTTGGGGGGGCTAGCGGGATACTACGAGCAGTACTTC.

The CDR3 coding sequence is TGTGCCAGCACCCCGGGACACATCTTTCTCACAGATACGCAGTATTTT. Protein product: CASTPGHIFLTDTQYF. The chain uses TRBV5-6 and TRBJ2-3, with D tentatively TRBD1 (6 bases). There are 16 residues in the CDR3. Germline V CDR1 and CDR2: SGHDT, YYEEEE. Trimming removed 6 bases at V and 2 bases at J, with 19 bases between.

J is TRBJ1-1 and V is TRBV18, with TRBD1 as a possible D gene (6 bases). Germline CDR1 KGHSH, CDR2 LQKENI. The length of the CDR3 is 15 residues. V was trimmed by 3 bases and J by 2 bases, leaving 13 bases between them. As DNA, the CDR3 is TGTGCCAGCTCACCGGACAGATTTGTTAACACTGAAGCTTTCTTT. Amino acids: CASSPDRFVNTEAFF.